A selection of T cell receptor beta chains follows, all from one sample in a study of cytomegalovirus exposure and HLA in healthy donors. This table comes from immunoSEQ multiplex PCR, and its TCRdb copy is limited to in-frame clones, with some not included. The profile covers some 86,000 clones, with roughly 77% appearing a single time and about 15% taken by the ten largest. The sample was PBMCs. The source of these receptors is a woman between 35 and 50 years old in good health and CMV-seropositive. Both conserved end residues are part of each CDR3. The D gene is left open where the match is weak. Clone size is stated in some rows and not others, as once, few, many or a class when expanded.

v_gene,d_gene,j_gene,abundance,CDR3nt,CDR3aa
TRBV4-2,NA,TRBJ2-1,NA,TGTGCCAGCAGCCAAGATCCTAGAGGATCTGAGCAGTTCTTC,CASSQDPRGSEQFF
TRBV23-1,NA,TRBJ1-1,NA,TGCGCCAGCAGTCAATGGGGCTGGGCTCACAGGGACCGAAAGAACACTGAAGCTTTCTTT,CASSQWGWAHRDRKNTEAFF
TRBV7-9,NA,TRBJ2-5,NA,TGTGCCAGCAGCTCCAGTTTAGGGGTGGAGACCCAGTACTTC,CASSSSLGVETQYF
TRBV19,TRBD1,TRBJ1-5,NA,TGTGCCAGTAGTCCGGGACAGAACAATCAGCCCCAGCATTTT,CASSPGQNNQPQHF
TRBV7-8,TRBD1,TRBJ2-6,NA,TGTGCCAGCAGCTTAGTTCGAACAGGGGGTAGTTCTGGGGCCAACGTCCTGACTTTC,CASSLVRTGGSSGANVLTF
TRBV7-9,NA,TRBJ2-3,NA,TGTGCCAGCAGCTTATCCCAGAGCACAGATACGCAGTATTTT,CASSLSQSTDTQYF
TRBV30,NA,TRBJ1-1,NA,TGTGCCTGGAGTGTAGCCCGGACGGACTTGAACACTGAAGCTTTCTTT,CAWSVARTDLNTEAFF
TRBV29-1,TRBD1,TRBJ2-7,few,TGCAGCGTTTCGTTAACGGACAGGTTGTACTTC,CSVSLTDRLYF
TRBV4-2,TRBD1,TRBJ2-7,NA,TGTGCCAGCAGCCAAGAAACTATGCGACAGGGTAGGGGGACGGATGATTTATTCTACGAGCAGTACTTC,CASSQETMRQGRGTDDLFYEQYF
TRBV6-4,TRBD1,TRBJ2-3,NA,TGTGCCAGCAGTCGGGACAGAGCGGCAGATACGCAGTATTTT,CASSRDRAADTQYF
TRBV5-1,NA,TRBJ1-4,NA,TGCGCCAGCAGCGTTGAGGGCTCCTTTAATGAAAAACTGTTTTTT,CASSVEGSFNEKLFF
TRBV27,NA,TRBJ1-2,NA,TGTGCCAGCAGTCGTACAGGGAATGGCTACACCTTC,CASSRTGNGYTF
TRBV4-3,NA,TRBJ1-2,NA,TGCGCCAGCAGCCAAGGTGGCGGGAACTATGGCTACACCTTC,CASSQGGGNYGYTF
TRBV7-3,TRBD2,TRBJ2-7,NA,TGTGCCAGCAGCTTTAGCGGGGGACCCTCCTACGAGCAGTACTTC,CASSFSGGPSYEQYF
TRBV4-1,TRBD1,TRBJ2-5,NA,TGCGCCAGCAGCCAAGTGGACAGGGGGCTTGAGACCCAGTACTTC,CASSQVDRGLETQYF
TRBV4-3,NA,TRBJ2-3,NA,TGCGCCAGCAGCCAAGGAGGAGAAGATACGCAGTATTTT,CASSQGGEDTQYF
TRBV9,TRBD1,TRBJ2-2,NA,TGTGCCAGCAGCGCAGGGGGCAAGGACGGGGAGCTGTTTTTT,CASSAGGKDGELFF
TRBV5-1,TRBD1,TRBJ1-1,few,TGCGCCAGCAGCTTTGGGGACAGGGGTACTGAAGCTTTCTTT,CASSFGDRGTEAFF
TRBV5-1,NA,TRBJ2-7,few,TGCGCCAGCAGCTTGGCCCCGGGGTCGGGCGAGCAGTACTTC,CASSLAPGSGEQYF
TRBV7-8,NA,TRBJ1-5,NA,TGTGCCAGCAGCTCACTACAGTCTTGGGGCAGCAATCAGCCCCAGCATTTT,CASSSLQSWGSNQPQHF
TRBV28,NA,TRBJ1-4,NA,TGTGCCAGCAGTTTACCAGGGGCGGGTGAAAAACTGTTTTTT,CASSLPGAGEKLFF
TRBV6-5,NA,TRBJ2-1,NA,TGTGCCAGCAGTGGGCTGGCCTCCTACAATGAGCAGTTCTTC,CASSGLASYNEQFF
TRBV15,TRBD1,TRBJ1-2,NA,TGTGCCACCCGAGATTACACAGGGGGGAACTATGGCTACACCTTC,CATRDYTGGNYGYTF
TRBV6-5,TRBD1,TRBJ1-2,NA,TGTGCCAGCAGTACCGGGACAGCCTATGGCTACACCTTC,CASSTGTAYGYTF
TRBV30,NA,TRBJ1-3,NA,TGTGCCTGGAACCGCAGGTCTGGAAACACCATATATTTT,CAWNRRSGNTIYF
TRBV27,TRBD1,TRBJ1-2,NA,TGTGCCAGCAGTTTAACCCTGGACAGGGGAGGTGGCTACACCTTC,CASSLTLDRGGGYTF
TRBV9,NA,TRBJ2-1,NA,TGTGCCAGCAGCGTAGAAGTGGGAGGTAGAGTCAATGAGCAGTTCTTC,CASSVEVGGRVNEQFF
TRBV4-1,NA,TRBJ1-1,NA,TGCGCCAGCAGCCAAGGCCCAGGACAGCCTTTGAACACTGAAGCTTTCTTT,CASSQGPGQPLNTEAFF
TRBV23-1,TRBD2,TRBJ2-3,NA,TGCGCCAGAGGGTGGACTAGCGGAAACACAGATACGCAGTATTTT,CARGWTSGNTDTQYF
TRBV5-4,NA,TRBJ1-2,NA,TGTGCCAGCAGCTTGCCCGGGGATTTAGGTCCGGACTACACCTTC,CASSLPGDLGPDYTF
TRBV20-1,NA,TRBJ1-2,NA,TGCAGTGCTAGCCTACTCGATGGCTACACCTTC,CSASLLDGYTF
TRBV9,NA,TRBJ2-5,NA,TGTGCCAGCAGCCTCGAGGGGGTTGAAGAGACCCAGTACTTC,CASSLEGVEETQYF
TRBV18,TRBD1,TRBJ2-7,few,TGTGCCAGCTCACTGGTACCCGGGACAGGGGGGAGCTCCTACGAGCAGTACTTC,CASSLVPGTGGSSYEQYF
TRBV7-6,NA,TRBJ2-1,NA,TGTGCCAGCAGCTTAGTGGGGGGTGGGACCTACAATGAGCAGTTCTTC,CASSLVGGGTYNEQFF
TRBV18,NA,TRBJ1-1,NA,TGTGCCAGCTCAACCCGACAGGAGGTCACTGAAGCTTTCTTT,CASSTRQEVTEAFF
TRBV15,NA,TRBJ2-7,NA,TGTGCCACCAGCAGAGATAGTATCGGCAGACCTCGGCGAGGATCCTACGAGCAGTACTTC,CATSRDSIGRPRRGSYEQYF
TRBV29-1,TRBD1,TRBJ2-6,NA,TGCAGCGTTTCTCCGGGACAGGGGGCGACTGGGGCCAACGTCCTGACTTTC,CSVSPGQGATGANVLTF
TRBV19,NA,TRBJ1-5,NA,TGTGCCAGTAGTCTCAGGGGACCCCTTCCCAATCAGCCCCAGCATTTT,CASSLRGPLPNQPQHF
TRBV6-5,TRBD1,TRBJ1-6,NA,TGTGCCAGCAGTTACGGGGACAGCTCCTATAATTCACCCCTCCACTTT,CASSYGDSSYNSPLHF
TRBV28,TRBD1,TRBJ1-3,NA,TGTGCCAGCAGTTTAGGACAGGGGGATATTAGCTCTGGAAACACCATATATTTT,CASSLGQGDISSGNTIYF
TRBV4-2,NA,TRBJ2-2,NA,TGTGCCAGCAGCCAAGTGGGACTCACCGGGGAGCTGTTTTTT,CASSQVGLTGELFF
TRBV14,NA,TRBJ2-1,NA,TGTGCCAGCAGCCAAGAAGACTTCCAGAGCTCCTACAATGAGCAGTTCTTC,CASSQEDFQSSYNEQFF